This T cell receptor beta chain emerged from a study of blood T cell repertoires in COVID-19. Study summary: Acute-phase and convalescent COVID-19 samples originated in the United States, Italy and Spain.

The CDR3 is 15 residues long. The V gene end was trimmed by 2 bases and the J gene end by 6 bases; junction bases not matched to a gene: 7. Germline V gene lookup returns CDR1 SGHNT and CDR2 YENEEA. Patients of the Seattle cohort, enrolled during active infection, were followed longitudinally. In the study's own analysis: Amplifying reference gene primers gave estimates of nucleated cell counts. The table came from immunoSEQ multiplex PCR; TCRdb's copy has only in-frame clones and leaves some out. V and J calls and clone size are as listed in that table; D and trimming were resolved from the DNA. The sample holds fewer than 150,000 clones; around 85% are singletons and the top ten take just over 5.5%.

This TCR derives from a woman aged 55-70 years with COVID-19, enrolled during active disease. Sequenced: peripheral blood. J is TRBJ2-1 and V is TRBV11-3; TRBD1 aligns across 7 bases. CDR3 amino acids: CASSLRQGMANEQFF. CDR3 DNA: TGTGCCAGCAGCTTAAGACAGGGTATGGCCAATGAGCAGTTCTTC. The whole variable domain, filled in from reference TRBV11-3 and TRBJ2-1, reads EAGVVQSPRYKIIEKKQPVAFWCNPISGHNTLYWYLQNLGQGPELLIRYENEEAVDDSQLPKDRFSAERLKGVDSTLKIQPAELGDSAVYLCASSLRQGMANEQFFGPGTRLTVL.